The clone carrying this T cell receptor (beta chain) was counted many times. Its antigen is unidentified. With iRepertoire HTBI primers and Arm-PCR of CDR3 regions, TCR beta libraries were built. Each CDR3 protein is one row after TCRdb ran MiXCR on the multiplex PCR reads. The top ten hold less than 35% of the sample, which has almost 350,000 distinct CDR3 sequences, around 20% seen once. Between the trimmed V and J ends, which lost 5 bases and 1 base, there was a span of 9 bases. The CDR3 has 13 residues. The germline CDR1 and CDR2 sequences are SEHNR and FQNEAQ (reference sequence). This specimen comes from a study of regulatory T cells in long-lasting Graves disease. The overall study: Disease was considered persistent Graves' disease after over 5 years of antithyroid drugs (with positive TSH receptor antibodies). General study points: Persistent Graves' patients showed less TCR diversity than newly diagnosed patients showed.

Time point meaning: persistent/refractory GD, antithyroid drugs over 5 years with positive TRAb. Scientists built the TCR library using RNA that was extracted from PBMCs. Graves' disease diagnoses followed American Thyroid Association guidelines. An endocrinology unit in Xi'an, China, supplied the patients. The chain carries TRBV7-9 and TRBJ2-7, with D uncertain. The sample was peripheral blood mononuclear cells (PBMCs), taken when the disease was refractory, from a patient treated with antithyroid drugs. The TCR was taken from a female donor with Graves disease. The CDR3 is CASSPGRSYEQYF. For the CDR3, the DNA is TGTGCCAGCAGCCCTGGACGGTCCTACGAGCAGTACTTC.